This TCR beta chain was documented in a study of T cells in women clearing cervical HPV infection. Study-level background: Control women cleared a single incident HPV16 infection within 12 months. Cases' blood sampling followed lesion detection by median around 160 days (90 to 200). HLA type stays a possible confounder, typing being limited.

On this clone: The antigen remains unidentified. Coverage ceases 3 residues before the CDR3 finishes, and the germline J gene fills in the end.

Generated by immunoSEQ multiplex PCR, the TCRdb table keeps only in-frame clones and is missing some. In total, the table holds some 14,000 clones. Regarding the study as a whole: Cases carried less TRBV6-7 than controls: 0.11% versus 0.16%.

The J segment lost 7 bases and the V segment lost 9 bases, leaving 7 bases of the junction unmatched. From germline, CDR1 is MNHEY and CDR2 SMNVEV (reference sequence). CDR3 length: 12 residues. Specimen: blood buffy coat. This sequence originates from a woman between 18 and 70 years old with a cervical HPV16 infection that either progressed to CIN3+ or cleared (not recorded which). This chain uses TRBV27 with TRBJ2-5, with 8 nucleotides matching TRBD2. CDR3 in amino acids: CARSLAEGTQYF. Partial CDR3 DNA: TGTGCCAGGTCACTAGCGGAAGGGACC.